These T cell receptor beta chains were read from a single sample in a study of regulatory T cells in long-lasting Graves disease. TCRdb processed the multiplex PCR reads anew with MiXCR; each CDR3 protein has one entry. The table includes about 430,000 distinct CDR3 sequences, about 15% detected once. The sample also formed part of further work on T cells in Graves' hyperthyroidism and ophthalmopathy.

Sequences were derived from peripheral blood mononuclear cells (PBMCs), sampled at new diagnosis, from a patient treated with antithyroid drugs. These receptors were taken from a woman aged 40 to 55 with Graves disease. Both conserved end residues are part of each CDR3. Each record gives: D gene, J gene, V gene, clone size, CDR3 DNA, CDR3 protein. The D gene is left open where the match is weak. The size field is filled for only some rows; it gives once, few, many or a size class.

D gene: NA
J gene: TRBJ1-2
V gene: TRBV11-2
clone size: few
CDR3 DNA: TGTGCCAGCAGCTTAGTTACATCGGCAGAATACTATGGCTACACCTTC
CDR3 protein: CASSLVTSAEYYGYTF

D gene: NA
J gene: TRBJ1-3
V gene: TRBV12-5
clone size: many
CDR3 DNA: TGTGCTAGTGGTCCAGGAGTCTCTGGAAACACCATATATTTT
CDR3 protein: CASGPGVSGNTIYF

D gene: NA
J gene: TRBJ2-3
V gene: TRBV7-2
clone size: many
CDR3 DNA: TGTGCCAGCAGCCGCCCAGATACGCAGTATTTT
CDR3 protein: CASSRPDTQYF

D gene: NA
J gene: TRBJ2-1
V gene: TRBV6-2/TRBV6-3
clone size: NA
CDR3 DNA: TGTGCCAGCAGCAGACAGTTCCGAGACAATGAGCAGTTCTTC
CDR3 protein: CASSRQFRDNEQFF

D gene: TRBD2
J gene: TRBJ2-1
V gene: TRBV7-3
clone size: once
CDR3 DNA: TGTGCCAGCAGCTTAAAAGCGGGAGAGGGTGAGCAGTTCTTC
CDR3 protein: CASSLKAGEGEQFF

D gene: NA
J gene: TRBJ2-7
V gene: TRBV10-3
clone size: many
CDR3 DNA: TGTGCCATCAGTGAGTCCGGCGCGGCGAGCTCCTACGAGCAGTACTTC
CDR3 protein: CAISESGAASSYEQYF

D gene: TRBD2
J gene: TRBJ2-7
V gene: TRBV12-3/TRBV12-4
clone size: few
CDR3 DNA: TGTGCCAGCAGTAAACCAGCCGGGAGGCTCCCGCCCGAGCAGTACTTC
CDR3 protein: CASSKPAGRLPPEQYF

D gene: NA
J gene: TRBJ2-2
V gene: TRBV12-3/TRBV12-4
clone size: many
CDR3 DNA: TGTGCCAGCAGTTTTTGGGGGGAGGCCACGAACACCGGGGAGCTGTTTTTT
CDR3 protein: CASSFWGEATNTGELFF

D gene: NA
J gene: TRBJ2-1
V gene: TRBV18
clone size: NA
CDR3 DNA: TGTGCCAGCTCACCACTCTCGGGGCAGAGTGAGCAGTTCTTC
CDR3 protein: CASSPLSGQSEQFF

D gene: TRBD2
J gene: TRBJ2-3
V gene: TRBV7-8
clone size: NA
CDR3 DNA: TGTGCCAGCAGCTTAGAGCTAGCGGAAACAGATACGCAGTATTTT
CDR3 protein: CASSLELAETDTQYF

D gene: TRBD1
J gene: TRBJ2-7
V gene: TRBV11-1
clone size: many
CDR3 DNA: TGTGCCAGCAGGGGACAGGGGAAATACGAGCAGTACTTC
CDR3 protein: CASRGQGKYEQYF

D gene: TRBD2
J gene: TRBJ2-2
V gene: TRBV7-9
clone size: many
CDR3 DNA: TGTGCCAGCAGCTTAGCGGTGGGACTAGCGGGAGTTGCCGGGGAGCTGTTTTTT
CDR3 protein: CASSLAVGLAGVAGELFF

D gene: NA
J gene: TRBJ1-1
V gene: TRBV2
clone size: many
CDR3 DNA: TGTGCCAGCAGTGAATACGGGACACATTTTCATAACACTGAAGCTTTCTTT
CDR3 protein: CASSEYGTHFHNTEAFF

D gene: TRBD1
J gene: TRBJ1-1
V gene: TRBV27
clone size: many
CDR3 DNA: TGTGCCAGCAGTTTTGGGACAGGTGAAGCTTTCTTT
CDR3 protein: CASSFGTGEAFF

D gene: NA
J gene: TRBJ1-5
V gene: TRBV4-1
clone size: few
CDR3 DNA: TGCGCCAGCAGCCAAGATGGTGGCGGGGGTAGAGGAAGCAATCAGCCCCAGCATTTT
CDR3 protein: CASSQDGGGGRGSNQPQHF

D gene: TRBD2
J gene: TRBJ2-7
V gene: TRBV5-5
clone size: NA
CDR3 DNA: TGTGCCAGCAGCTTGTCACTGACTAGCGGGAGGGCCCAGTACTTC
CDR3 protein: CASSLSLTSGRAQYF

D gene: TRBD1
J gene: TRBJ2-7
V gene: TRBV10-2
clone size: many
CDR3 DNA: TGCGCCAGCTCGGACAGGGAAGTTCCCGGCGAGCAGTACTTC
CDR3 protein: CASSDREVPGEQYF

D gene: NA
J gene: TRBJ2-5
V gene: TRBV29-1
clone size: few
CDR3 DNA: TGCAGCGTTGAAGGACAGCAGTACCAAGAGACCCAGTACTTC
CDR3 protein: CSVEGQQYQETQYF

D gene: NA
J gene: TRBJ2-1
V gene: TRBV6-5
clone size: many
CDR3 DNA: TGTGCCAGCAGTTACGTGGATCTTTCCTACAATGAGCAGTTCTTC
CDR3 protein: CASSYVDLSYNEQFF

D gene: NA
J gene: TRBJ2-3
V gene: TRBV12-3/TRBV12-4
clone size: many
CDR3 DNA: TGTGCCAGCAGCCCAGGGAAGGATACGCAGTATTTT
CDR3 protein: CASSPGKDTQYF

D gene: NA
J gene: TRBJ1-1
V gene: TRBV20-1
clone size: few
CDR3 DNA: TGCAGTGCTAGAGCGGGGTGGACAGCGAACACTGAAGCTTTCTTT
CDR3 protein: CSARAGWTANTEAFF

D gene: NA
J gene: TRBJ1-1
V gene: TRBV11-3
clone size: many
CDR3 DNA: TGTGCCAGCAGCTTAAGGGCAGAACAAGCTTTCTTT
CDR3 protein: CASSLRAEQAFF

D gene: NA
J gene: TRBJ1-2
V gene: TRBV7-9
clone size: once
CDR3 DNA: TGTGCCAGCAGCTTAGAGCACCCCAACTATGGCTACACCTTC
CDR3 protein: CASSLEHPNYGYTF

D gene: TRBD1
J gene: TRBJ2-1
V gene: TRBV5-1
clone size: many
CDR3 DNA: TGCGCCAGCAGCTCCCCTAGGGGCAGGGGGCTTTACAATGAGCAGTTCTTC
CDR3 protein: CASSSPRGRGLYNEQFF

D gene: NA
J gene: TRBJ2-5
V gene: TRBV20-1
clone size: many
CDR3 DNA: TGCAGTGCTCAACACCAAGAGACCCAGTACTTC
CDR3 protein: CSAQHQETQYF

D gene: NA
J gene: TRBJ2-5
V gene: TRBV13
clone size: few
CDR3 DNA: TGTGCCAGCAGCTTAGGGGGCCTGCGAGGAGAGACCCAGTACTTC
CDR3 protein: CASSLGGLRGETQYF

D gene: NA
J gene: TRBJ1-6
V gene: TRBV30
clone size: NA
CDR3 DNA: TGTGCCTGGAGGTACGTCGGGGGACAATATAATTCACCCCTCCACTTT
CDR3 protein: CAWRYVGGQYNSPLHF

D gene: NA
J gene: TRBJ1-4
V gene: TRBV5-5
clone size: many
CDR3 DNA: TGTGCCAGCAGCTTAAACACAGTAGCTGAAAAACTGTTTTTT
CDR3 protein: CASSLNTVAEKLFF

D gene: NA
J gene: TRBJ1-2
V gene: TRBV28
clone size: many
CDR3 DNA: TGTGCCAGCAGTTGGTGGTCTGGATCCCGCTATGGCTACACCTTC
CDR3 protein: CASSWWSGSRYGYTF

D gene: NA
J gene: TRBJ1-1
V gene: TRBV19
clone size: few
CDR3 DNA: TGTGCCACGAAGGCCAGCAGCTCGAACACTGAAGCTTTCTTT
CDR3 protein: CATKASSSNTEAFF

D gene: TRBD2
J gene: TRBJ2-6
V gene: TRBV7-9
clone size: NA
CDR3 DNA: TGTGCCAGCAGCCACCCGTTGTGGCGGGAGAGGACAGGGGCCAACGTCCTGACTTTC
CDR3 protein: CASSHPLWRERTGANVLTF

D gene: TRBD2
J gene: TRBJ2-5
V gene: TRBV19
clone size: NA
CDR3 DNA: TGTGCCAGTAGTATTTTAACTAGCGGGAGGGTAGAGACCCAGTACTTC
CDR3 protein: CASSILTSGRVETQYF

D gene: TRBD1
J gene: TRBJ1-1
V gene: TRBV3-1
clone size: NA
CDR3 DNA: TGTGCCAGCAGCCTCGGGACAGGCCTCCCGAACACTGAAGCTTTCTTT
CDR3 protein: CASSLGTGLPNTEAFF

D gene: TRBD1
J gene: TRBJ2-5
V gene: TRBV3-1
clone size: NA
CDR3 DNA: TGTGCCAGCAGCAACAGGACAGGGGTGGAGACCCAGTACTTC
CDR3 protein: CASSNRTGVETQYF

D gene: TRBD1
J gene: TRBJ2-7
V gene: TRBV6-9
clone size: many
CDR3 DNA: TGTGCCAGCAGTTACGATGGGACAGGCATCTCCTACGAGCAGTACTTC
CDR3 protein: CASSYDGTGISYEQYF

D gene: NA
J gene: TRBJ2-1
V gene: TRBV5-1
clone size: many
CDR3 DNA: TGCGCCAGCAGTTACGGAGGCGGCAATGAGCAGTTCTTC
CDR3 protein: CASSYGGGNEQFF

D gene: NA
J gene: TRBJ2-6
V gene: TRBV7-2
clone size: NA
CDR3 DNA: TGTGCCAGCAGTAATCAGGGTACTGGGGCCAACGTCCTGACTTTC
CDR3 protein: CASSNQGTGANVLTF

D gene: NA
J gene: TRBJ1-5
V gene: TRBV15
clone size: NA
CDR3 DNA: TGTGCCACCAGCAGAGATCCGGGGGGCAATCAGCCCCAGCATTTT
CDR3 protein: CATSRDPGGNQPQHF

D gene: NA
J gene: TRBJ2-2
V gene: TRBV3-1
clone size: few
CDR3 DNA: TGTGCCAGCAGCCAAGAGTCCGGGGGCGGCGGGGAGCTGTTTTTT
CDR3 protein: CASSQESGGGGELFF

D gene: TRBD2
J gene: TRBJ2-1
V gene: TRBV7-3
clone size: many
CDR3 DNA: TGTGCCAGCAGCTTGACTAGCGCCTACAATGAGCAGTTCTTC
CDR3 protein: CASSLTSAYNEQFF

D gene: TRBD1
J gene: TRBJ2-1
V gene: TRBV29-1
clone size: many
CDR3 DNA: TGCAGCGTTGAAGGCCAGACAGGGCTACGTTACAATGAGCAGTTCTTC
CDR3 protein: CSVEGQTGLRYNEQFF

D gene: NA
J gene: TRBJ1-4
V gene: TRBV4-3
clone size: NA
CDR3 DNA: TGCGCCAGCAGCCAAGTGGGGGAAGCTAATGAAAAACTGTTTTTT
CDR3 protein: CASSQVGEANEKLFF

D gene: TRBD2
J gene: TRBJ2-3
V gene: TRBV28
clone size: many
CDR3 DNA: TGTGCCAGCAGTTCCCCCCTTGCTAGCGGGAGCCAATTTTTCGGGGGGGATACGCAGTATTTT
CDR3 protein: CASSSPLASGSQFFGGDTQYF

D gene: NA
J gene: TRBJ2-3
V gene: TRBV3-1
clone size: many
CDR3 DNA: TGTGCCAGCCAATTTACAGATACGCAGTATTTT
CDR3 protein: CASQFTDTQYF

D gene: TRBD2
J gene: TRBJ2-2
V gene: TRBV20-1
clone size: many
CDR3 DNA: TGCAGTGCTAGACCCCGACGACTAGCGGGGGGTACGAACACCGGGGAGCTGTTTTTT
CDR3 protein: CSARPRRLAGGTNTGELFF

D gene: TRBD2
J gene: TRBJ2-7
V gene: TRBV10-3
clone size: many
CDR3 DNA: TGTGCCATCAGTGAGATAGGGACTAGCGGGTCCTACGAGCAGTACTTC
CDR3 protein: CAISEIGTSGSYEQYF

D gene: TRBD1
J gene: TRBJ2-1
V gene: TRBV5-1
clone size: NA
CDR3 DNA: TGCGCCGGCACCGCCGGGGGACAGGGCGGAGATGAGCAGTTCTTC
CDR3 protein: CAGTAGGQGGDEQFF

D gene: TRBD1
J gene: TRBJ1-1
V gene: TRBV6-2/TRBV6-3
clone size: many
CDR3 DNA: TGTGCCAGCAGTACAAACAGGGGCCCTATGAACACTGAAGCTTTCTTT
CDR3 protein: CASSTNRGPMNTEAFF

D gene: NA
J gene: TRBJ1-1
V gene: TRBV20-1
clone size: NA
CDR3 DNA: TGCAGTGCTAGAGAGCCCAGGGTGGTCACTGAAGCTTTCTTT
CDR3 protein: CSAREPRVVTEAFF